The present entry profiles one T cell receptor beta chain with its context. Its recognized antigen is unknown. No much larger clone is present one base from it, and per-base qualities are unavailable. This sample stems from a study of T cell changes during pregnancy in multiple sclerosis (dated by TCRdb to the late 2010s). As for the study more broadly: Changes in the T cell repertoire over the course of pregnancy were examined in this study in women with multiple sclerosis.

V and J are truncated by 7 bases and 5 bases respectively, leaving an intervening sequence of 15 bases. The CDR3 sequence holds 15 residues, the cysteine and phenylalanine included. Only CDR3 DNA remains: 45 bases, in frame from the first base. From a lookup of the germline V gene, CDR1 and CDR2 are SNHLY and FYNNEI. The library was made by the immunoSEQ multiplex PCR assay. In its TCRdb copy, this immuneACCESS table keeps in-frame sequences only and misses some clones. Where compared with another copy, unresolved V genes explain less than half of these, and the others have no known cause. The sample table records approximately 30,000 clones; 89% of these occur just once. Of the sample, roughly 0.6% falls within the top ten clones.

The chain couples TRBV2 to TRBJ1-6, and TRBD1 may be the D gene, going by 5 matching bases. This material consisted of CD4+ T cells from peripheral blood mononuclear cells, taken in the first trimester of pregnancy. This sequence was found in a female donor in good health, enrolled as a control in a pregnancy study. The CDR3 sequence is CASNPRQTDNSPLHF. The DNA sequence is TGTGCCAGCAACCCCAGACAGACAGATAATTCACCCCTCCACTTT.